The clone carrying this T cell receptor (beta chain) was counted ten times or more. Its antigen is unknown. The sample originates from a study of neurological immune-mediated disorders. The study's findings and limits: Phylogenetic grouping put 18 of 34 multiple sclerosis patients' repertoires into one related-CDR3 cluster, a possible signature. Neither clinical nor MRI features were found to be associated with the multiple sclerosis repertoire cluster.

The CDR3 consists of 15 residues. Trimming pared 3 bases from V and 8 bases from J, leaving 20 bases between. The germline CDR1 and CDR2 sequences are DFQATT and SNEGSKA (reference sequence). cDNA synthesis was performed by 5'RACE with 10-nucleotide random UMIs. Over 200 million TCR-beta sequences from 15-18 subjects were obtained in each sequencing run. In TCRdb, the 5' RACE reads were re-called with MiXCR into one record per CDR3 protein. The profile shows approximately 100,000 distinct CDR3 sequences, 3.5% to 4% of them singletons. The V call is TRBV20-1, the J call TRBJ2-1, with D possibly TRBD2 on 6 matching bases. The receptor's source is a young woman with multiple sclerosis. Material: PBMCs. CDR3 DNA: TGCAGTGCTAGTGTCTATAGCGGATACCCGGATGAGCAGTTCTTC. Encoded protein: CSASVYSGYPDEQFF.